This T cell receptor (beta chain) was found in a study of cytomegalovirus exposure and HLA in healthy donors. The germline CDR1 and CDR2 sequences are SGHRS and YFSETQ. After removal of 1 base from V and 0 bases from J, the junction contained 9 bases not matched to a gene. The CDR3 extends over 17 amino acids. In the case of this clone: What it binds is unknown.

General study points: The analysis excluded some indistinguishable V segments, including TRBV6-2 and TRBV6-3.

The study ran its PCR with 60 Vbeta and 13 Jbeta primers. Here immunoSEQ multiplex PCR was the method, and the copy in TCRdb shows in-frame clones only, minus some. The sample lists approximately 140,000 clones, about 60% seen once, with roughly 7% in the top ten. The chain couples TRBV5-1 to TRBJ2-7, with TRBD2 matching 8 bases. This receptor was identified in an older woman in good health and CMV-seropositive. Sequencing input: PBMCs. CDR3 bases: TGCGCCAGCAGCTTGCCCCCGGGGGGGCGCAACTCCTACGAGCAGTACTTC. This gives the protein CASSLPPGGRNSYEQYF.